This T cell receptor (beta chain) emerged from a study of blood T cell repertoires in COVID-19. Libraries were prepared by immunoSEQ multiplex PCR; TCRdb keeps only in-frame clonotypes and omits some of them. This table has 80,000 to 100,000 clones, 81% appearing once. V dropped 6 bases and J dropped 9 bases, with 12 bases sitting between them. This CDR3 is built from 12 residues. Per the germline V gene, CDR1 is ENHRY and CDR2 is SYGVKD. The sequence came from a man between 60 and 70 years old with acute or convalescent COVID-19. This sequence joins TRBV10-3 and TRBJ2-1, with D possibly matching TRBD2 (5 bases). Input material: peripheral blood. The CDR3 loop is CAISGLAGEQFF. In DNA, the CDR3 is TGTGCCATCAGCGGGCTAGCCGGTGAGCAGTTCTTC.